The T cell receptor (beta chain) described here comes from a study of CD8+ T cells in alopecia areata. Whole-study findings and limits: Scalp sample data also include resident alphabeta T cells from normal skin. Tofacitinib produced a significant decrease in scalp clonality and in expanded CD8+ clones among the top 100. With just one nonresponder, it is still uncertain whether baseline CD8+ expansion relates to response.

This clone was counted once. Its specificity is unknown. cDNA serving as the sequencing template came from extracted, reverse transcribed RNA. Only in-frame clones appear in the TCRdb table, and some are missing; sequencing was by immunoSEQ multiplex PCR. The sample contains roughly 40,000 clones, over 85% of which appear only once. The treatment denotes: oral pan-JAK inhibitor, 5-10 mg twice daily. Alopecia areata patients provided lesional scalp punch biopsies and peripheral blood. The germline V gene encodes CDR1 SQVTM and CDR2 ANQGSEA. CDR3 length: 12 amino acids. Trimming took 1 base from V and 6 from J, leaving 7 bases between them.

V is TRBV29-1 and J is TRBJ2-1; no reliable D call. The receptor's source is a human donor with alopecia areata. This specimen consisted of CD8+ T cells sorted from blood, obtained at week 24, from a patient treated with tofacitinib. CDR3 region: CSVEGWGNEQFF. The CDR3 coding sequence is TGCAGCGTTGAAGGTTGGGGCAATGAGCAGTTCTTC.